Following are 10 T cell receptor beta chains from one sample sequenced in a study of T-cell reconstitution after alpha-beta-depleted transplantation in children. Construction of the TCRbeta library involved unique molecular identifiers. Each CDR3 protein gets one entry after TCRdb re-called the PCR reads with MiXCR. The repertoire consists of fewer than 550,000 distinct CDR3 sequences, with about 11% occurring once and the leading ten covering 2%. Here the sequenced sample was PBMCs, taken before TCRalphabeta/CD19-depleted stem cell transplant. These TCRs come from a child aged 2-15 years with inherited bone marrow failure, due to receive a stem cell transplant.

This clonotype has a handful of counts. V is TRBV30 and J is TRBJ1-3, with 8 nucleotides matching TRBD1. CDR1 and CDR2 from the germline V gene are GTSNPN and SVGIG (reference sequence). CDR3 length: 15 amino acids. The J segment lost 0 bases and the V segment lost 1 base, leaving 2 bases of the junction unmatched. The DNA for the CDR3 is TGTGCCTGGAGTGGGGACAGGTTCTCTGGAAACACCATATATTTT. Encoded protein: CAWSGDRFSGNTIYF. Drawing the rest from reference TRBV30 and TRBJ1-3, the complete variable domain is SQTIHQWPATLVQPVGSPLSLECTVEGTSNPNLYWYRQAAGRGLQLLFYSVGIGQISSEVPQNLSASRPQDRQFILSSKKLLLSDSGFYLCAWSGDRFSGNTIYFGEGSWLTVV.

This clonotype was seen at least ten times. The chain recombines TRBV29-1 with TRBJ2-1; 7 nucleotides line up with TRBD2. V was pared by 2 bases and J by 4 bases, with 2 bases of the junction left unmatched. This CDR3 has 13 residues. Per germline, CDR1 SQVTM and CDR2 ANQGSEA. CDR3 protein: CSVELAAYNEQFF. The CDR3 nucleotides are TGCAGCGTTGAACTAGCGGCTTACAATGAGCAGTTCTTC.

CDR3 sequence reads: CAISTDRGVGNEQFF. In nucleotides, the CDR3 is TGTGCCATCAGTACAGACAGGGGCGTTGGCAATGAGCAGTTCTTC. The rearrangement uses TRBV10-3 and TRBJ2-1; 8 nucleotides align to TRBD1. J was trimmed by 6 bases and V by 5 bases; bases with no gene match: 9. The CDR3 has 15 residues. CDR1 and CDR2 (germline): ENHRY, SYGVKD.

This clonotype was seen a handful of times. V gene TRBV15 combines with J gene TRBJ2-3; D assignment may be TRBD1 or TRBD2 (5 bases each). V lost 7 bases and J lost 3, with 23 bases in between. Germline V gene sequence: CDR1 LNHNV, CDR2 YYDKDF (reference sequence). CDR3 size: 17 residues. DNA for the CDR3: TGTGCCACCACCCTAACCCGGGACGCAAAACGGACAGATACGCAGTATTTT. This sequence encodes CATTLTRDAKRTDTQYF.

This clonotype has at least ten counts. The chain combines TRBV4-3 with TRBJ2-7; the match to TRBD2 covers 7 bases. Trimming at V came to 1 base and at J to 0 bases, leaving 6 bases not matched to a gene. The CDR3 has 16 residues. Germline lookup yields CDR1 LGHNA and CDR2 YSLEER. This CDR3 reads CASSQVDGRSSYEQYF. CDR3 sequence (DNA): TGCGCCAGCAGCCAAGTTGACGGGAGGAGCTCCTACGAGCAGTACTTC.

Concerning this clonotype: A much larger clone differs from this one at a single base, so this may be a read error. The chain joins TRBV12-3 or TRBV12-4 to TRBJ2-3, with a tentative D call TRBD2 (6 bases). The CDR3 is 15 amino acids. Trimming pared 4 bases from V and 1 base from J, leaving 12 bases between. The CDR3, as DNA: TGTGCCAGCAGTTCGAGCGGGCACCGCACAGATACGCAGTATTTT. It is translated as CASSSSGHRTDTQYF.

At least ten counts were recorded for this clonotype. Here the CDR3 reads CASSEQGYAEAFF. The CDR3 nucleotides are TGTGCCAGCAGTGAACAGGGTTACGCTGAAGCTTTCTTT. The chain has TRBV7-9 and TRBJ1-1; the D gene is possibly TRBD1 (6 bases). The V end lost 6 bases, the J end lost 6 bases, and 14 bases lay between the germline ends. Per germline, CDR1 SEHNR and CDR2 FQNEAQ (reference sequence). CDR3 size: 13 residues.

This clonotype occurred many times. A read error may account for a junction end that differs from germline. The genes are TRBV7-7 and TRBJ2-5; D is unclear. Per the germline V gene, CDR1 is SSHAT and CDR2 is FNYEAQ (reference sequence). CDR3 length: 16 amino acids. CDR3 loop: CASSSGDGKSQETQYF. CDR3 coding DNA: TGTGCTAGCAGCTCCGGCGACGGTAAGAGCCAAGAGACCCAGTACTTC. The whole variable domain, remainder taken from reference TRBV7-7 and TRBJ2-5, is GAGVSQSPRYKVTKRGQDVTLRCDPISSHATLYWYQQALGQGPEFLTYFNYEAQPDKSGLPSDRFSAERPEGSISTLTIQRTEQRDSAMYRCASSSGDGKSQETQYFGPGTRLLVL.

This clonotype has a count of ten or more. This CDR3 is CAWSSDANQPQHF. The CDR3 nucleotides are TGTGCCTGGAGTTCGGACGCAAATCAGCCCCAGCATTTT. The chain joins TRBV30 to TRBJ1-5, with D hard to call. V was trimmed by 2 bases and J by 4 bases, leaving 9 bases between them. The length of the CDR3 is 13 residues. Germline V gene lookup returns CDR1 GTSNPN and CDR2 SVGIG (reference sequence).

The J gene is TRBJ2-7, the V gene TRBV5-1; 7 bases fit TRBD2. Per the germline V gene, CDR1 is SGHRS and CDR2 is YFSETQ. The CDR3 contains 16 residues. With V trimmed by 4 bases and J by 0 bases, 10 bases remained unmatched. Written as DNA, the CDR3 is TGCGCCAGCAGCCTTGCCGGACTAGGGGCCTCCTACGAGCAGTACTTC. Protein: CASSLAGLGASYEQYF.